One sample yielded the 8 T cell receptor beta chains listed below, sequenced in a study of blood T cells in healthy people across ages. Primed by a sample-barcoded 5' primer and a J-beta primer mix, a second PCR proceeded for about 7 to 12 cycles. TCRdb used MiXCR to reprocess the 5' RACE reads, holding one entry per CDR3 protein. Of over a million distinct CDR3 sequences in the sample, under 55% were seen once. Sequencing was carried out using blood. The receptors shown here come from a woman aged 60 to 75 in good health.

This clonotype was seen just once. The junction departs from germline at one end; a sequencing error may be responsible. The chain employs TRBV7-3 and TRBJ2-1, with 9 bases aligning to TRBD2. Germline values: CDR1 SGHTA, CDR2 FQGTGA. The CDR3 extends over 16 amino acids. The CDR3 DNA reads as TGTGCCAGCAGCCGGCGGGGGGGGGCCAACTACAATGAGCAGTTTTTC. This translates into CASSRRGGANYNEQFF. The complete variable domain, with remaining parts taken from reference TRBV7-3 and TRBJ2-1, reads GAGVSQTPSNKVTEKGKYVELRCDPISGHTALYWYRQSLGQGPEFLIYFQGTGAADDSGLPNDRFFAVRPEGSVSTLKIQRTERGDSAVYLCASSRRGGANYNEQFFGPGTRLTVL.

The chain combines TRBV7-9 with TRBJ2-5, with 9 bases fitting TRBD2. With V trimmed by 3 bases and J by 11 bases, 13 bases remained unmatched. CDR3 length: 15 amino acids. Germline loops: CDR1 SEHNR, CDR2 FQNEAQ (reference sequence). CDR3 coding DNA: TGTGCCAGCAGCTTCGGGACTAGCCTTCACAATGAGCAGTACTTC. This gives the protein CASSFGTSLHNEQYF.

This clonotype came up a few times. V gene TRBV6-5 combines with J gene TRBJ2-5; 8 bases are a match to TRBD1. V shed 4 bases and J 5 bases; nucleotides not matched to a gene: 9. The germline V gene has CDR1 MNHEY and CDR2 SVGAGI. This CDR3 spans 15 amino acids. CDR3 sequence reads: CASSSGGVFGETQYF. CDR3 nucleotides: TGTGCCAGCAGTTCAGGGGGCGTATTCGGGGAGACCCAGTACTTC.

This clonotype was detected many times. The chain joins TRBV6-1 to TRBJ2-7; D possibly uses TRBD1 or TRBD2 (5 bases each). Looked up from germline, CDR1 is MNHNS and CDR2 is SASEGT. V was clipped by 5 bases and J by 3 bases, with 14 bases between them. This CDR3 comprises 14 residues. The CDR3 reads CASSSRGFGYEQYF. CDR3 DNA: TGTGCCAGCAGTTCTCGGGGCTTCGGCTACGAGCAGTACTTC.

The CDR3 sequence is CASSFGGQAIQYF. In DNA, the CDR3 is TGTGCCAGCAGTTTTGGGGGGCAGGCCATTCAGTACTTC. The rearrangement links TRBV12-3 or TRBV12-4 to TRBJ2-4; D possibly matches TRBD1 or TRBD2 (6 bases each). V was clipped by 3 bases and J by 9 bases, with 12 bases between them. This CDR3 comprises 13 residues.

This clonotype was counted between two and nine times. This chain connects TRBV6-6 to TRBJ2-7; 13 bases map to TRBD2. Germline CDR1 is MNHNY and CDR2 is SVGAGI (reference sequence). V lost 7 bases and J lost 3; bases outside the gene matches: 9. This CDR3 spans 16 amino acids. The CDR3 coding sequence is TGTGCCAGCATGGGGACTAGCGGGATACAATACTACGAGCAGTACTTC. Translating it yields CASMGTSGIQYYEQYF.

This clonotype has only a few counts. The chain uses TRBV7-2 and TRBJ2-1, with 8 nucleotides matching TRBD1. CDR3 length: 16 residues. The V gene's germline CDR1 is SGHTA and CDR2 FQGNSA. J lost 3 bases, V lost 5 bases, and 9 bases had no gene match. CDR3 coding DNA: TGTGCCAGCAGCCTACAAGGGACAGGCGTCTACAATGAGCAGTTCTTC. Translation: CASSLQGTGVYNEQFF.

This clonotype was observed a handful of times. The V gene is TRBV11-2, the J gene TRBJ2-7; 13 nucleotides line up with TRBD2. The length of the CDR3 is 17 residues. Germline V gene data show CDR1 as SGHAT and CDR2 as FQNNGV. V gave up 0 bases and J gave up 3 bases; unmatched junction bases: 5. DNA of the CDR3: TGTGCCAGCAGCTTAGACATTGGGACTAGCGGGAACTACGAGCAGTACTTC. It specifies CASSLDIGTSGNYEQYF.